Following are 6 T cell receptor beta chains from one sample sequenced in a study of T cell responses to AZD1222 COVID-19 vaccine. Here immunoSEQ multiplex PCR was the method, and the copy in TCRdb shows in-frame clones only, minus some. Here the sample spans some 150,000 clones, 85% to 95% being singletons. Specimen: peripheral blood, collected on day 0 of AZD1222 vaccination. The receptors come from an adult in good health.

The chain is built from TRBV2 and TRBJ1-5; D might be TRBD1 (6 bases). The germline gives CDR1 SNHLY, CDR2 FYNNEI. The V end lost 3 bases, the J end lost 6 bases, and 15 bases lay between the germline ends. This CDR3 spans 15 amino acids. CDR3 sequence reads: CASSDRGGAGQPQHF. The CDR3 nucleotides are TGTGCCAGCAGTGACAGGGGCGGGGCCGGTCAGCCCCAGCATTTT.

The chain carries TRBV11-2 and TRBJ2-7, with 10 bases that match TRBD1. The V gene's germline CDR1 is SGHAT and CDR2 FQNNGV. The CDR3 extends over 15 amino acids. The J segment lost 4 bases and the V segment lost 5 bases, leaving 8 bases of the junction unmatched. In DNA form, the CDR3 reads TGTGCCAGCAGCGGGGGGGGACAGGGGCGTTACGAGCAGTACTTC. Translation: CASSGGGQGRYEQYF.

The chain has TRBV19 and TRBJ1-5; 11 positions agree with TRBD1. This CDR3 contains 15 residues. From germline, CDR1 is LNHDA and CDR2 SQIVND (reference sequence). The ends lost 4 bases at V and 6 bases at J; junction bases unmatched: 5. The CDR3, as DNA: TGTGCCAGTAGTAGAGGACAGGGGGCAGGTCAGCCCCAGCATTTT. Translated, it gives CASSRGQGAGQPQHF. The whole variable domain, remainder taken from reference TRBV19 and TRBJ1-5, is DGGITQSPKYLFRKEGQNVTLSCEQNLNHDAMYWYRQDPGQGLRLIYYSQIVNDFQKGDIAEGYSVSREKKESFPLTVTSAQKNPTAFYLCASSRGQGAGQPQHFGDGTRLSIL.

This clone was observed a handful of times. J is TRBJ1-1 and V is TRBV18; D is perhaps TRBD1 (6 bases). Germline V lookup: CDR1 KGHSH, CDR2 LQKENI. This CDR3 is built from 16 residues. V was pared by 5 bases and J by 4 bases, with 20 bases between. CDR3 amino acids: CASSARDVRGGTEAFF. The CDR3 bases are TGTGCCAGCTCAGCCCGGGACGTCAGAGGGGGCACTGAAGCTTTCTTT.

CDR3: CASSRGLAGWNEQFF. In nucleotides, the CDR3 is TGTGCCAGCAGCCGGGGACTAGCGGGATGGAATGAGCAGTTCTTC. The chain has TRBV7-3 and TRBJ2-1; 13 bases fit TRBD2. Germline V gene sequence: CDR1 SGHTA, CDR2 FQGTGA. J lost 7 bases, V lost 5 bases, and 5 bases had no gene match. The CDR3 totals 15 residues.

The chain joins TRBV11-3 to TRBJ2-6, with a tentative D call TRBD2 (5 bases). The CDR3 totals 15 residues. Deletions cut 5 bases from V and 0 bases from J, with 8 bases between. Germline loops: CDR1 SGHNT, CDR2 YENEEA. The CDR3 DNA reads as TGTGCCAGCAGCCCTGGGAGCTCTGGGGCCAACGTCCTGACTTTC. It encodes CASSPGSSGANVLTF.